The 22 T cell receptor beta chains below were found in one sample sequenced in a study of CD8 T cells in Susac syndrome. RNA was extracted with the RNeasy kit, and a quantity of about 0.45 to 1 ug was reverse transcribed using random hexamers. TCRdb reprocessed the immunoSEQ multiplex PCR reads with MiXCR, giving one entry per CDR3 protein. The table lists 85,000 to 130,000 distinct CDR3 sequences, approximately 93% of them singletons. Specimen: CD8+ T cells from PBMCs. These receptors were collected from a human donor with Susac syndrome.

V and J are TRBV27 and TRBJ2-7, with D tentatively TRBD1 (6 bases). Between the trimmed V and J ends, which lost 2 bases and 3 bases, there was a span of 8 bases. Germline V gene lookup returns CDR1 MNHEY and CDR2 SMNVEV (reference sequence). CDR3 length equals 13 residues. Here the CDR3 DNA reads TGTGCCAGCAGTTTAGGCAGGGGCTACGAGCAGTACTTC. The encoded protein is CASSLGRGYEQYF.

The chain joins TRBV25-1 to TRBJ2-7, with D perhaps TRBD2 (6 bases). V was pared by 0 bases and J by 8 bases, with 17 bases between. Germline CDR1 and CDR2: MGHDK and SYGVNS. This CDR3 is built from 15 residues. CDR3 coding DNA: TGTGCCAGCAGTGAATATAGCCGGGGGACCGACCAGCAGTACTTC. Translating it yields CASSEYSRGTDQQYF.

The chain joins TRBV3-1 to TRBJ1-4; a weak D match, TRBD1 (5 bases). Germline V gene data show CDR1 as LGHDT and CDR2 as YNNKEL (reference sequence). V lost 4 bases, J lost 7 bases, and 19 bases lay in between. This CDR3 contains 16 residues. The CDR3 sequence is CASSPETRDGSEKLFF. Written as DNA, the CDR3 is TGTGCCAGCAGCCCTGAGACCCGGGACGGATCTGAAAAACTGTTTTTT.

J is TRBJ1-2 and V is TRBV5-4; D not certain. This CDR3 contains 12 residues. The V end lost 1 base, the J end lost 8 bases, and 9 bases lay between the germline ends. From germline, CDR1 is SGHNT and CDR2 YYREEE (reference sequence). The CDR3 DNA reads TGTGCCAGCAGCTTGAACCTAAGGGGCTACACCTTC. Its translation is CASSLNLRGYTF. The whole variable domain, remainder taken from reference TRBV5-4 and TRBJ1-2, is ETGVTQSPTHLIKTRGQQVTLRCSSQSGHNTVSWYQQALGQGPQFIFQYYREEENGRGNFPPRFSGLQFPNYSSELNVNALELDDSALYLCASSLNLRGYTFGSGTRLTVV.

The genes are TRBV9 and TRBJ2-1; unclear D gene. CDR3 size: 12 residues. V shed 4 bases and J shed 7 bases, with 9 bases lying between them. The germline gives CDR1 SGDLS, CDR2 YYNGEE. The CDR3 is CASSPRENEQFF. CDR3 DNA: TGTGCCAGCAGCCCCCGTGAGAATGAGCAGTTCTTC.

The chain recombines TRBV7-8 with TRBJ2-1; TRBD2 matches at 8 bases. The germline V gene encodes CDR1 SGHVS and CDR2 FQNEAQ. The junction had 6 bases not matched to a gene; V was cut back by 4 bases and J by 7 bases. The CDR3 runs to 14 residues. CDR3 in DNA: TGTGCCAGCAGCTCCTCTGGCGGGGGGAATGAGCAGTTCTTC. It codes for CASSSSGGGNEQFF.

In its sample, this clonotype was seen once. This rearrangement joins TRBV19 to TRBJ1-1, with D perhaps TRBD1 (5 bases). CDR1 is LNHDA, CDR2 SQIVND, per germline (reference sequence). The V end lost 10 bases, the J end lost 0 bases, and 15 bases lay between the germline ends. The CDR3 is 14 amino acids. CDR3 nucleotides: TGTGCCATATCAGGGTGGCTCATGAACACTGAAGCTTTCTTT. Translation: CAISGWLMNTEAFF.

The chain recombines TRBV7-9 with TRBJ2-5; D may match TRBD1 or TRBD2 (5 bases each). Germline V gene data show CDR1 as SEHNR and CDR2 as FQNEAQ (reference sequence). Trimming removed 4 bases at V and 0 bases at J, with 15 bases between. The CDR3 consists of 16 residues. CDR3: CASSYGRGTNQETQYF. The CDR3 DNA follows: TGTGCCAGCAGCTATGGTCGGGGCACGAACCAAGAGACCCAGTACTTC.

V gene TRBV6-1 combines with J gene TRBJ2-5; 7 bases match TRBD1. The V segment lost 1 base and the J segment 1 base; nucleotides outside the gene matches: 6. This CDR3 is 16 amino acids long. Germline values: CDR1 MNHNS, CDR2 SASEGT. The CDR3 here is CASSEELWDSQETQYF. In DNA form, the CDR3 reads TGTGCCAGCAGTGAAGAGCTCTGGGACAGCCAAGAGACCCAGTACTTC.

The chain employs TRBV6-4 and TRBJ2-3; D possibly corresponds to TRBD2 (5 bases). Trimming took off 4 bases at V and 3 bases at J, with 11 bases between the two ends. CDR3 size: 14 residues. Looked up from germline, CDR1 is MRHNA and CDR2 is SNTAGT. The CDR3 nucleotides read TGTGCCAGCAGTGCAAGCGGCACAACAGATACGCAGTATTTT. This sequence encodes CASSASGTTDTQYF.

The chain links TRBV7-9 to TRBJ2-6, with a weak D call TRBD2 (5 bases). The CDR3 contains 16 residues. The germline V gene encodes CDR1 SEHNR and CDR2 FQNEAQ (reference sequence). Trimming cost V 5 bases and J 4 bases, with 15 bases left between them. The CDR3 protein is CASSPPSVAGANVLTF. For the CDR3, the DNA is TGTGCCAGCAGCCCCCCCAGTGTAGCGGGGGCCAACGTCCTGACTTTC.

The genes are TRBV9 and TRBJ2-1; 7 nucleotides match TRBD1. The CDR3 has 15 residues. V trimming: 4 bases; J trimming: 5 bases; junction bases outside the gene matches: 9. CDR1 and CDR2 (germline): SGDLS, YYNGEE. In nucleotides, the CDR3 is TGTGCCAGCAGCCCAGGGACAGCTATTAACAATGAGCAGTTCTTC. This gives the protein CASSPGTAINNEQFF.

The chain couples TRBV14 to TRBJ2-2, with 10 bases matching TRBD1. V was pared by 5 bases and J by 5 bases, with 8 bases of the junction left unmatched. The germline V gene has CDR1 SGHDN and CDR2 FVKESK. The CDR3 is made up of 16 amino acids. The CDR3 sequence: CASSETGGSWTGELFF. The CDR3, as DNA: TGTGCCAGCAGCGAGACAGGGGGCAGTTGGACCGGGGAGCTGTTTTTT.

V usage is TRBV19 and J usage is TRBJ2-1; maybe TRBD1 (7 bases). CDR3 length: 17 amino acids. The V end was cut by 3 bases, the J end by 0 bases, with 15 bases between. Germline V lookup: CDR1 LNHDA, CDR2 SQIVND (reference sequence). Here the CDR3 reads CASSIGGTVLSYNEQFF. The CDR3 DNA reads as TGTGCCAGTAGTATTGGGGGGACAGTCCTCTCCTACAATGAGCAGTTCTTC.

In the case of this clonotype: A junction end diverges from the germline sequence, so it may reflect a read error. V and J are TRBV7-9 and TRBJ1-5; 7 bases line up with TRBD1. Germline lookup yields CDR1 SEHNR and CDR2 FQNEAQ (reference sequence). CDR3 size: 15 residues. CDR3 sequence (DNA): TGTGCCAGCAGCTCCGGGACAGCCAGCAATCAGCACCAGCATTTT. Translation: CASSSGTASNQHQHF.

The CDR3 loop reads CSVHQGADTEAFF. CDR3 sequence (DNA): TGCAGCGTTCATCAGGGGGCCGACACTGAAGCTTTCTTT. The rearrangement links TRBV29-1 to TRBJ1-1; 8 bases match TRBD1. CDR1 and CDR2 (germline): SQVTM, ANQGSEA. J lost 3 bases, V lost 5 bases, and 5 bases had no gene match. This CDR3 is 13 amino acids long.

The rearrangement joins TRBV6-5 to TRBJ1-1, with D unresolved. V was trimmed by 2 bases and J by 1 base, leaving 8 bases between them. The CDR3 spans 14 residues. CDR1 is MNHEY, CDR2 SVGAGI, per germline. The DNA of the CDR3 is TGTGCCAGCAGTTACAGGGCCAAGAACACTGAAGCTTTCTTT. This codes for CASSYRAKNTEAFF.

J is TRBJ2-7 and V is TRBV27; TRBD1 matches at 10 bases. The trim removed 6 bases at V and 7 bases at J, leaving 9 bases unmatched. The CDR3 has 14 residues. The germline V gene has CDR1 MNHEY and CDR2 SMNVEV (reference sequence). DNA for the CDR3: TGTGCCAGCAGGCCGGGACAGGGGCTTTTTGAGCAGTACTTC. As protein: CASRPGQGLFEQYF.

The chain carries TRBV29-1 and TRBJ1-2; D possibly corresponds to TRBD1 (6 bases). The germline V gene encodes CDR1 SQVTM and CDR2 ANQGSEA. CDR3 length: 12 residues. Trimming shortened V by 6 bases and J by 2 bases, and 10 bases separated the two germline ends. CDR3 amino acids: CSVLQGNYGYTF. Here the CDR3 DNA reads TGCAGCGTCCTACAGGGCAACTATGGCTACACCTTC.

The chain is built from TRBV7-9 and TRBJ2-5; D unresolved. V shed 4 bases and J shed 4 bases, with 4 bases lying between them. Germline-derived CDR1 and CDR2 are SEHNR and FQNEAQ (reference sequence). This CDR3 has 11 residues. The chain's CDR3 is CASSSLETQYF. DNA of the CDR3: TGTGCCAGCAGCTCTTTAGAGACCCAGTACTTC.

This rearrangement joins TRBV6-5 to TRBJ1-2; 8 nucleotides agree with TRBD1. Germline loops: CDR1 MNHEY, CDR2 SVGAGI. Losses at the gene ends were 6 bases for V and 6 bases for J; bases not matched to a gene: 3. This CDR3 has 12 amino acids. CDR3 in amino acids: CASRQGVDGYTF. The CDR3, as DNA: TGTGCCAGCAGACAGGGGGTAGATGGCTACACCTTC.

The V call is TRBV27, the J call TRBJ1-4; D unclear. V shed 6 bases and J shed 7 bases, with 24 bases lying between them. The CDR3 is 17 amino acids. CDR1 is MNHEY and CDR2 is SMNVEV in the germline V gene (reference sequence). CDR3 loop: CASSSFSPGVEVEKLFF. The CDR3 nucleotides are TGTGCCAGCAGCTCCTTCTCCCCCGGGGTGGAGGTTGAAAAACTGTTTTTT.